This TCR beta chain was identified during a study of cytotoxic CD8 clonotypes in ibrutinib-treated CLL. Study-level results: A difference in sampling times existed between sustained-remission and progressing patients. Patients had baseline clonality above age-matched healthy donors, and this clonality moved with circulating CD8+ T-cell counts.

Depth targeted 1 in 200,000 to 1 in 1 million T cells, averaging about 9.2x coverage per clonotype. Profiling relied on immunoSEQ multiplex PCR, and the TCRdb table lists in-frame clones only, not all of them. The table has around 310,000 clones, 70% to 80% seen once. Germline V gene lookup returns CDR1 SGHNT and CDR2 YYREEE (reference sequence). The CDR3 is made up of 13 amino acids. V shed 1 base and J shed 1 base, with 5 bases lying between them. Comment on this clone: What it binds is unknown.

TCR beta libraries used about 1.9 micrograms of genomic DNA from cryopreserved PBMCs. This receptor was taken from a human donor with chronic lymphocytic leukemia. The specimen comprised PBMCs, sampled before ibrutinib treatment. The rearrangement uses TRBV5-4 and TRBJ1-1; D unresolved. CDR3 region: CASSLRQNTEAFF. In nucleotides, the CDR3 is TGTGCCAGCAGCTTGAGGCAGAACACTGAAGCTTTCTTT.